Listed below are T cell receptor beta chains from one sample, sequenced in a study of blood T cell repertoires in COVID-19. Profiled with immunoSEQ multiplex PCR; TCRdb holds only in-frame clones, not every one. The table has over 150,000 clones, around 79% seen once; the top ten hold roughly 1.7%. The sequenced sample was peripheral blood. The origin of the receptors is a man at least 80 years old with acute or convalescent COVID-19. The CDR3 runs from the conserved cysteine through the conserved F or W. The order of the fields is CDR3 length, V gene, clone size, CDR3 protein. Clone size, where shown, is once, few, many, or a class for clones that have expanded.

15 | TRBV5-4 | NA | CASSSGLAAPYEQYF
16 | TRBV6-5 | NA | CASSYSTGGLDTEAFF
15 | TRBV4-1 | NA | CASSQPSAGNYGYTF
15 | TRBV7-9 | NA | CASSLGGLAGYEQYF
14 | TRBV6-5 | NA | CASSLRATNEKLFF
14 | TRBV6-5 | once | CASHLQGATGELFF
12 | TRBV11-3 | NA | CASSLGGRNQYF
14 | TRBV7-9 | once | CASSLGDNNYGYTF
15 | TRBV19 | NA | CASSIGGAGNYGYTF
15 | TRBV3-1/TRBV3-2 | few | CASSHSREGNQPQHF
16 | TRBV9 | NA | CASSVGARSSGNTIYF
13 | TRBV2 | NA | CASNRLTTGELFF
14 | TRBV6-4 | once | CASSDAAGPGELFF
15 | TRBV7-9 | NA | CASSSSGVSTDTQYF
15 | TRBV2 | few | CASSPGTGGWDTQYF
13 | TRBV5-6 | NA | CASHRVSTDTQYF
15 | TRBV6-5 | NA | CASSTRPGGSEKLFF
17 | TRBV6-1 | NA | CASSEKGGGTNTGELFF
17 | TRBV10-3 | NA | CAISESISGGAADTQYF
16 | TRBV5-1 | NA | CASSLGPAPLTDTQYF
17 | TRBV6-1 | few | CASSALGGNSGANVLTF
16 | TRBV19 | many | CASSTDGGRSNQPQHF
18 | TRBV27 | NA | CASARPSGASGVALTQYF
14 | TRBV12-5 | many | CASSSGQLNSPLHF
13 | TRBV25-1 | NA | CASTHGVSNEQFF
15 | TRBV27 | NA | CASSLGQGAYNEQFF
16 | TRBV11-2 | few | CASSPRPGQRQETQYF
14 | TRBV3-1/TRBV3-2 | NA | CASSQDDNNYGYTF
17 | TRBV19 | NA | CASSSRDRVSGNQPQHF
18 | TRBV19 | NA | CASSIRGSSFSYNSPLHF
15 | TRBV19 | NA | CASIKPGQGNYGYTF
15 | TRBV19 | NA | CASSIGRNSGETQYF
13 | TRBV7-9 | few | CASSEIAEGAQYF
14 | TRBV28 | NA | CASRRDRGNQPQHF
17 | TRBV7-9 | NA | CASSLRRTDRFGNTIYF
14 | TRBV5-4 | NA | CASSPDTGANVLTF
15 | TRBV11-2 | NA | CASSYGTGANTEAFF
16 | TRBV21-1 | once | CASNQDRVYSNQPQHF
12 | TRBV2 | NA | CASSEAGGEAFF
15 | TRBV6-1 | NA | CASSDQIRGGYEQYF
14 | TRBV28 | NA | CASERAGDILEAFF
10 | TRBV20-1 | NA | CSARREGYTF
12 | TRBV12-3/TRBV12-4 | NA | CASRARGNEQFF
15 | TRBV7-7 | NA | CASSLSLAAKETQYF
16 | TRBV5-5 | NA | CASSLAPPASQGTQYF
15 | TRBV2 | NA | CASRSGTGRNQPQHF
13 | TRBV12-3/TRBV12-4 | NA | CASSLREGTEAFF
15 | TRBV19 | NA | CASSIEGSTNTEAFF
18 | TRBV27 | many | CASSLVAGRVANTGELFF
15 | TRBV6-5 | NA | CASSYVGGATDTQYF
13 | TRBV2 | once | CASMASDFNEQFF
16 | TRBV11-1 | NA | CASSLPRDRTAYEQYF